This is a list of T cell receptor beta chains from one sample in a study of beta chain features in type 1 diabetes. This table comes from immunoSEQ multiplex PCR, and its TCRdb copy is limited to in-frame clones, with some not included. The sample contains 150,000 to 200,000 clones, approximately 9% of which appear only once. Sequenced sample: central memory CD4+ T cells from blood. All receptors come from a woman under 30 in good health. Both conserved end residues are part of each CDR3. A D gene is named only where the DNA matches it firmly. A clone size is listed for some rows: how often the clone was seen (once, few, many), or a class if it is expanded.

>TRBD2|TRBJ2-7|TRBV5-1|.
TGCGCCAGCAGCTTTAGCGGGGGACCCTACGAGCAGTACTTC
CASSFSGGPYEQYF
>.|TRBJ2-7|TRBV20-1|once
TGCAGTGCTAGTACATCCTACGAGCAGTACTTC
CSASTSYEQYF
>TRBD1|TRBJ1-2|TRBV10-2|few
TGCGCCAGCAGTCCCCTGAGGGGGCATGGCGGCTACACCTTC
CASSPLRGHGGYTF
>TRBD1|TRBJ1-5|TRBV18|.
TGTGCCAGCTCAACAACAGGGGGGGGCAATCAGCCCCAGCATTTT
CASSTTGGGNQPQHF
>TRBD1|TRBJ1-3|TRBV2|.
TGTGCCAGCAGTCCTGACAGGGGGACTGGAAACACCATATATTTT
CASSPDRGTGNTIYF
>TRBD1|TRBJ1-6|TRBV2|.
TGTGCCAGCAGAGGACAGGGCGGTTCACCCCTCCACTTT
CASRGQGGSPLHF
>TRBD1|TRBJ2-1|TRBV5-1|.
TGCGCCAGCAGCTTCTCAGGGGGCTGGGATGAGCAGTTCTTC
CASSFSGGWDEQFF
>.|TRBJ1-5|TRBV6-1|few
TGTGCCAGCAGTCTGTTGCAGGAGGATCAGCCCCAGCATTTT
CASSLLQEDQPQHF
>TRBD2|TRBJ2-7|TRBV6-5|.
TGTGCCAGCAGTTCGGGACTAGCGGGGCGGCACGAGCAGTACTTC
CASSSGLAGRHEQYF
>TRBD1|TRBJ2-7|TRBV4-1|many
TGCGCCAGCAGCCAACAGACAGGGTCCGCCTACGAGCAGTACTTC
CASSQQTGSAYEQYF
>.|TRBJ1-5|TRBV27|.
TGTGCCAGCAGTCCCTGGACACATCAGCCCCAGCATTTT
CASSPWTHQPQHF
>TRBD2|TRBJ2-3|TRBV15|few
TGTGCCACCAGCAGGGGGACTAGCGGAATGACAGATACGCAGTATTTT
CATSRGTSGMTDTQYF
>TRBD2|TRBJ2-5|TRBV7-9|few
TGTGCCAGCAGCCCCCCCCGGGGCCAGCGGGGGGGACAAGAGACCCAGTACTTC
CASSPPRGQRGGQETQYF
>.|TRBJ2-5|TRBV2|few
TGTGCCAGCAGTAACCAGGAGACCCAGTACTTC
CASSNQETQYF
>TRBD1|TRBJ2-1|TRBV7-9|.
TGTGCCAGCAGCTCCGGACAGGGAGTGGGGAATGAGCAGTTCTTC
CASSSGQGVGNEQFF
>TRBD1|TRBJ1-1|TRBV5-1|few
TGCGCCAGCAGCCTAAGACAGGGGAACACTGAAGCTTTCTTT
CASSLRQGNTEAFF
>.|TRBJ2-3|TRBV30|few
TGTGCCTGGAGCAAGGGAGTTAGCACAGATACGCAGTATTTT
CAWSKGVSTDTQYF
>.|TRBJ2-7|TRBV9|few
TGTGCCAGCAGCGCACAAACAGGGCCGTCCTACGAGCAGTACTTC
CASSAQTGPSYEQYF
>.|TRBJ2-5|TRBV5-4|few
TGTGCCAGCAGCCCCCGGGCGGCAGGGCCCGGGGAGACCCAGTACTTC
CASSPRAAGPGETQYF
>.|TRBJ2-2|TRBV4-3|few
TGCGCCAGCAGCCAAGAAACGGGGACCGGGGAGCTGTTTTTT
CASSQETGTGELFF
>TRBD1|TRBJ1-5|TRBV4-2|many
TGTGCCAGCAGCCAGACAGGGGGAAGCAATCAGCCCCAGCATTTT
CASSQTGGSNQPQHF
>TRBD2|TRBJ2-1|TRBV7-9|.
TGTGCCAGCAGCGAGACTAGCGGGGGAGCCAATGAGCAGTTCTTC
CASSETSGGANEQFF
>.|TRBJ2-1|TRBV2|.
TGTGCCAGTGTGGTACAGGGTGCCTACAATGAGCAGTTCTTC
CASVVQGAYNEQFF
>.|TRBJ2-7|TRBV2|few
TGTGCCAGCCGCTATGCCTCCTACGAGCAGTACTTC
CASRYASYEQYF
>.|TRBJ2-1|TRBV30|.
TGTGCCTGGAGTCGGGGGAATGAGCAGTTCTTC
CAWSRGNEQFF
>.|TRBJ2-1|TRBV6-5|few
TGTGCCAGCAGTAAAACTCGGGATGATGAGCAGTTCTTC
CASSKTRDDEQFF
>.|TRBJ2-7|TRBV30|many
TGTGCCTGGAGCGCTCAGTACGAGCAGTACTTC
CAWSAQYEQYF
>TRBD2|TRBJ2-3|TRBV5-6|.
TGTGCCAGCAGCCTCGGACTAGCGGGGGGGCAAACAGATACGCAGTATTTT
CASSLGLAGGQTDTQYF